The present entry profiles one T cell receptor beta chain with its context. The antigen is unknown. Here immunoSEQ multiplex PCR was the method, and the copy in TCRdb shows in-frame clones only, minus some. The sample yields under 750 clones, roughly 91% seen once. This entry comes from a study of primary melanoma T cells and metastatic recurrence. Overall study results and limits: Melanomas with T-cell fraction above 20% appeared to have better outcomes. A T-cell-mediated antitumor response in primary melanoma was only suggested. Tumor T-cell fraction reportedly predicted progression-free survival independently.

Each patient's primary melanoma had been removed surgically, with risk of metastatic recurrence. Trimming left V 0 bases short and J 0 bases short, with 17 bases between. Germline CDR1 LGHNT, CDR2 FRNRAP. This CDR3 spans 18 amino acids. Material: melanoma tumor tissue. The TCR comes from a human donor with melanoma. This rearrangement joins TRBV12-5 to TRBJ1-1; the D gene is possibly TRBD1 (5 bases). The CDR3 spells CASGLVNSGLPMNTEAFF. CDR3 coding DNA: TGTGCTAGTGGTTTGGTAAATTCAGGGCTCCCTATGAACACTGAAGCTTTCTTT.